This T cell receptor beta chain was captured by sequencing in a study of PD-1 blockade in mismatch repair-deficient tumors. Germline loops: CDR1 SGHRS, CDR2 YFSETQ. The CDR3 contains 14 residues. Clones were read by immunoSEQ multiplex PCR, and TCRdb kept only the in-frame ones, dropping some. The sample lists about 100,000 clones; about 79% were seen once. The gene calls are TRBV5-1 and TRBJ2-5, with 7 bases identical to TRBD2. The end of the DNA fits TRBJ2-7 better, so the J call may be wrong. Sequencing was performed on peripheral blood, taken approximately 35 weeks after starting pembrolizumab. The receptor was derived from an adult with mismatch repair-deficient cancer. The CDR3 DNA reads as TGCGCCAGCAGCCTGGGAGCGGGATCTGACGAGCAGTACTTC. This codes for CASSLGAGSDEQYF.